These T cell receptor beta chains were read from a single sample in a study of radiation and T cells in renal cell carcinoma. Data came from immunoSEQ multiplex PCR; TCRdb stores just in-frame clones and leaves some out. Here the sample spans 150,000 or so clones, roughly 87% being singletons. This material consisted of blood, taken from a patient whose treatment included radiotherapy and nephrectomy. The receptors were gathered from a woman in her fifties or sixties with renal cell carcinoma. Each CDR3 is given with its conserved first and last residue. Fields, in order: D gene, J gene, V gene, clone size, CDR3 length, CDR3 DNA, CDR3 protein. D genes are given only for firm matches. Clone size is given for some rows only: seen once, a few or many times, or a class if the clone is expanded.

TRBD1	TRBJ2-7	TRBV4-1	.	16	TGCGCCAGCAGCCAAGATACGGGACAGGGTCCCTACGAGCAGTACTTC	CASSQDTGQGPYEQYF
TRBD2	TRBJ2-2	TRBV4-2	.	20	TGTGCCAGCAGCCCGACACTAACCGCCTTAGCGGGGGGGCCCCCCGGGGAGCTGTTTTTT	CASSPTLTALAGGPPGELFF
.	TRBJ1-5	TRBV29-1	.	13	TGCAGCGTTGGCGAAGGGGTCAATCAGCCCCAGCATTTT	CSVGEGVNQPQHF
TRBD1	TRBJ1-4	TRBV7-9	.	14	TGTGCCAGCAGCCCAGGACAGGGGAGGGAAAAACTGTTTTTT	CASSPGQGREKLFF
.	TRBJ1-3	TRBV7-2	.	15	TGTGCCAGCAGCTTAGTGACAGACTCTGGAAACACCATATATTTT	CASSLVTDSGNTIYF
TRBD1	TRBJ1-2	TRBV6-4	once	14	TGTGCCAGCAGTGACGGACAGGGGGCGCTTGGCTACACCTTC	CASSDGQGALGYTF
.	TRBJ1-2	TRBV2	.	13	TGTGCCAGCAGTGGACAAGATGTCTATGGCTACACCTTC	CASSGQDVYGYTF
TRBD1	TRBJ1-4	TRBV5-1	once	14	TGCGCCAGCAGACCCGGGACAGGGAGTGAAAAACTGTTTTTT	CASRPGTGSEKLFF
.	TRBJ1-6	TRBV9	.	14	TGTGCCAGCAGCGTAGGTCAGCTAAATTCACCCCTCCACTTT	CASSVGQLNSPLHF
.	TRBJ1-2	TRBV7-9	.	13	TGTGCCAGCAGCTTAGGCTGGGGTGAAGGCTACACCTTC	CASSLGWGEGYTF
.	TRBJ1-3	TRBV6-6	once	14	TGTGCCAGCCTTGACAGTAACTCTGGAAACACCATATATTTT	CASLDSNSGNTIYF
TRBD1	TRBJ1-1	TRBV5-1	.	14	TGCGCCAGCAGCTTGTCAATGACAGGGCCTGAAGCTTTCTTT	CASSLSMTGPEAFF
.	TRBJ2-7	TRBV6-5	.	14	TGTGCCAGCAGACCCACGCGAGGGGCGTACGAGCAGTACTTC	CASRPTRGAYEQYF
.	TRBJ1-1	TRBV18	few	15	TGTGCCAGCTCACCCATGAGGGAGACCAACACTGAAGCTTTCTTT	CASSPMRETNTEAFF
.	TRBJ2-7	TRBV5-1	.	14	TGCGCCAGCAGCTTGGAAGGAGGAGCCTACGAGCAGTACTTC	CASSLEGGAYEQYF
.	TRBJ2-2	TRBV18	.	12	TGTGCCAGCTCACGAGAGACCGGGGAGCTGTTTTTT	CASSRETGELFF
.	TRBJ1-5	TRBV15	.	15	TGTGCCACCAGCGGCAGAGGGAGGGCAAATCAGCCCCAGCATTTT	CATSGRGRANQPQHF
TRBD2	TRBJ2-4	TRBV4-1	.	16	TGCGCCAGCAGCCAAGATGGGAGCGGGGGGGCGTACATTCAGTACTTC	CASSQDGSGGAYIQYF
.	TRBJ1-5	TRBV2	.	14	TGTGCCAGCAGCTTGGACAGAAGCAATCAGCCCCAGCATTTT	CASSLDRSNQPQHF
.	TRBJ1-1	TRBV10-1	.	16	TGCGCCAGCAGTGAGTCCCCGACAGCAATGAACACTGAAGCTTTCTTT	CASSESPTAMNTEAFF
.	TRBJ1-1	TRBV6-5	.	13	TGTGCCAGCAGTCGGGGGAGAAACACTGAAGCTTTCTTT	CASSRGRNTEAFF
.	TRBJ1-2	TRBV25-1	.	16	TGTGCCAGCAGTGACTTCGGGGCGGGGGGGCAACGTGGCTACACCTTC	CASSDFGAGGQRGYTF
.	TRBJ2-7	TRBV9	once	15	TGTGCCAGCAGTGCCGGTGGGCAGGGGGGAGGCGAGCAGTACTTC	CASSAGGQGGGEQYF
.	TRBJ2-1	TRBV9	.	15	TGTGCCAGCAGCGCCCCGGGACTCCACTACAATGAGCAGTTCTTC	CASSAPGLHYNEQFF
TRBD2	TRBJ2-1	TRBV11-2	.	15	TGTGCCAGCAGCTTAGCCGGCGGGGGGGCCAATGAGCAGTTCTTC	CASSLAGGGANEQFF
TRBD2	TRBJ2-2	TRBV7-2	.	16	TGTGCCAGCAGCTCGCTAGCGGGGGGCTCCACCGGGGAGCTGTTTTTT	CASSSLAGGSTGELFF
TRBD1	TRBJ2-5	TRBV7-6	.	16	TGTGCCAGCAGCGACTACGGTCAGGGGGCACGGGAGACCCAGTACTTC	CASSDYGQGARETQYF
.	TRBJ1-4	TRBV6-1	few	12	TGTGCCAGCAGCCCAAGCAATGAAAAACTGTTTTTT	CASSPSNEKLFF
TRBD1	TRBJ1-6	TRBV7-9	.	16	TGTGCCAGCAGCTTCCTGACAGGGAGTGTCAATTCACCCCTCCACTTT	CASSFLTGSVNSPLHF
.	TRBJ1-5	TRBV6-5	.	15	TGTGCCAGCAGTTACTCGACGGCCTCCGGGCAGCCCCAGCATTTT	CASSYSTASGQPQHF
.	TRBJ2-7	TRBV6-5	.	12	TGTGCCAGCAGTTACTCTCAGGGATCGCAGTACTTC	CASSYSQGSQYF
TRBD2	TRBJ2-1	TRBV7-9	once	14	TGTGCCAGCAGCTACGGGACTAGCGGCAATGAGCAGTTCTTC	CASSYGTSGNEQFF
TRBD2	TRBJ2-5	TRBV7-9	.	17	TGTGCCAGCAGCTCCCGACTAGCGGGGGGGACCCAAGAGACCCAGTACTTC	CASSSRLAGGTQETQYF
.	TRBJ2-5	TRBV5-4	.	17	TGTGCCAGCAGCCCCCGGAGGGGCTCCCCCCGTAGTGAGACCCAGTACTTC	CASSPRRGSPRSETQYF
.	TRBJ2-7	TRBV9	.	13	TGTGCCAGCAGCCGCAGGGAGAACTACGAGCAGTACTTC	CASSRRENYEQYF